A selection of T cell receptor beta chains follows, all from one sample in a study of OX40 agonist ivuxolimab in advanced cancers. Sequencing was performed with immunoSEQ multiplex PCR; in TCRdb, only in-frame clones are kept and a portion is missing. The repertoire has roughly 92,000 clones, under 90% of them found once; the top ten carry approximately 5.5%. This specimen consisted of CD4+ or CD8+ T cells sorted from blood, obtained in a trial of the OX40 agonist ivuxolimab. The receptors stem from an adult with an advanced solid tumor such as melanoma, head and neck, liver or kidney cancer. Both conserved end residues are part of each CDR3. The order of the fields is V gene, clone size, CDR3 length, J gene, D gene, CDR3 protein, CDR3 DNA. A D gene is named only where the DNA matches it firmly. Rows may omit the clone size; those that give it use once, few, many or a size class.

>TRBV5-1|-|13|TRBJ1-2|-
CASSIVSGGGYTF
TGCGCCAGCAGCATCGTTTCGGGGGGTGGCTACACCTTC
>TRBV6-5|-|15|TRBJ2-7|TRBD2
CASTYSGGFFYEQYF
TGTGCCAGCACCTACAGCGGGGGCTTCTTCTACGAGCAGTACTTC
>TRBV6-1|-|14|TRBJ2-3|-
CASRGDLTGDTQYF
TGTGCCAGCAGGGGGGACCTCACTGGGGATACGCAGTATTTT
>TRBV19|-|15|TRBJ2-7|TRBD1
CASSGTLGQGYEQYF
TGTGCCAGTAGTGGTACCCTTGGACAGGGGTACGAGCAGTACTTC
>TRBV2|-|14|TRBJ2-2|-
CASRYRWNTGELFF
TGTGCCAGCAGGTACAGGTGGAACACCGGGGAGCTGTTTTTT
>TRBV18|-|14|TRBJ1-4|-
CASASGQEREKLFF
TGTGCCAGCGCCTCGGGACAAGAAAGGGAAAAACTGTTTTTT
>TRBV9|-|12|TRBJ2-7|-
CASSVHGGEQYF
TGTGCCAGCAGCGTCCACGGGGGCGAGCAGTACTTC
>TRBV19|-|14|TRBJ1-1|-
CAGRGIQPPTEAFF
TGTGCCGGTAGGGGGATCCAGCCCCCCACTGAAGCTTTCTTT
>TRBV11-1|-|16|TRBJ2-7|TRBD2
CASSLALSGGAYEQYF
TGTGCCAGCAGCTTAGCCCTATCCGGGGGGGCTTACGAGCAGTACTTC
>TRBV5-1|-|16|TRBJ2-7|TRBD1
CASSLGDRASSYEQYF
TGCGCCAGCAGCTTGGGCGACAGGGCAAGCTCCTACGAGCAGTACTTC
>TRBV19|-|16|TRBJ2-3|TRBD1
CASRPPGQRSSGTQYF
TGTGCCAGTAGACCCCCGGGACAGCGCTCCTCCGGTACGCAGTATTTT
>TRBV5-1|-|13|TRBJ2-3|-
CASGSAGTDTQYF
TGCGCCAGCGGAAGCGCCGGCACAGATACGCAGTATTTT
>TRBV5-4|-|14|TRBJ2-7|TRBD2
CASSVSGGPYEQYF
TGTGCCAGCAGCGTTAGCGGGGGCCCATACGAGCAGTACTTC
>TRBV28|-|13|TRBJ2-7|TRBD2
CASFSGTNAEQYF
TGTGCCTCCTTCTCCGGGACTAATGCCGAGCAGTACTTC
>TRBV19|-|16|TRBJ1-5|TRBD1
CASSIVWTGDNQPQHF
TGTGCCAGTAGTATAGTTTGGACAGGGGACAATCAGCCCCAGCATTTT
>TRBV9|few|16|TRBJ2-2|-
CASSVVPAPGTGELFF
TGTGCCAGCAGCGTAGTGCCAGCCCCTGGGACCGGGGAGCTGTTTTTT
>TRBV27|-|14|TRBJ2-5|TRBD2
CASSPGLAGREQYF
TGTGCCAGCAGTCCGGGCCTAGCGGGACGGGAGCAGTACTTC
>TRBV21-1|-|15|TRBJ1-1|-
CASSKAKGVNTEAFF
TGTGCCAGCAGCAAAGCAAAGGGGGTAAACACTGAAGCTTTCTTT
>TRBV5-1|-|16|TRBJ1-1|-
CASSLQPAGNDAEAFF
TGCGCCAGCAGCTTGCAACCAGCGGGGAATGATGCTGAAGCTTTCTTT
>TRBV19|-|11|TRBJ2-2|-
CASSITGELFF
TGTGCCAGTAGTATAACCGGGGAGCTGTTTTTT
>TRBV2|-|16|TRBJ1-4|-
CASQPWNLATNEKLFF
TGTGCCAGCCAACCCTGGAATCTTGCAACTAATGAAAAACTGTTTTTT
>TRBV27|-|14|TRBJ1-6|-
CASSPWTANSPLHF
TGTGCCAGCAGTCCTTGGACAGCTAATTCACCCCTCCACTTT
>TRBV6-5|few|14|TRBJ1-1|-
CASSYTPGEPEAFF
TGTGCCAGCAGTTACACTCCAGGAGAGCCTGAAGCTTTCTTT
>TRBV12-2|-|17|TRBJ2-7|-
CASRDGLAGQRIYEQYF
TGTGCAAGTCGTGACGGACTAGCGGGTCAGAGAATATACGAGCAGTACTTC
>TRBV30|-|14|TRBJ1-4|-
CAWSVEEFNEKLFF
TGTGCCTGGAGTGTCGAGGAGTTTAATGAAAAACTGTTTTTT
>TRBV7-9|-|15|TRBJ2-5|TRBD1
CASSRQGGHQETQYF
TGTGCCAGCAGCCGACAGGGGGGTCACCAAGAGACCCAGTACTTC
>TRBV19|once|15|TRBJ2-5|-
CASTQGGGLVETQYF
TGTGCCAGTACCCAAGGTGGGGGGCTGGTCGAGACCCAGTACTTC
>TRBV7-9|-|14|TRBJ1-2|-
CASSLEGYNYGYTF
TGTGCCAGCAGCTTAGAGGGTTACAACTATGGCTACACCTTC
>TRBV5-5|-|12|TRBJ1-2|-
CASSFQGGGYTF
TGTGCCAGCAGCTTCCAGGGAGGGGGCTACACCTTC
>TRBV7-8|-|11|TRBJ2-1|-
CASSSWDEQFF
TGTGCCAGCAGCTCATGGGATGAGCAGTTCTTC
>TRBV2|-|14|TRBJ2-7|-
CASSYRALSYEQYF
TGTGCCAGCAGTTACAGGGCACTGAGCTACGAGCAGTACTTC
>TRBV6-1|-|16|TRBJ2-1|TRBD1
CASSDPGQGLIGEQFF
TGTGCCAGCAGTGATCCGGGACAGGGGTTGATTGGTGAGCAGTTCTTC
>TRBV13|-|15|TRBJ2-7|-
CASSLERGRSYEQYF
TGTGCCAGCAGCTTGGAAAGGGGAAGGAGCTACGAGCAGTACTTC
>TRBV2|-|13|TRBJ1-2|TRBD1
CASSSTGDYGYTF
TGTGCCAGCAGTTCGACAGGGGACTATGGCTACACCTTC
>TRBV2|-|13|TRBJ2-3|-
CASSVQGTDTQYF
TGTGCCAGCAGTGTACAGGGAACAGATACGCAGTATTTT
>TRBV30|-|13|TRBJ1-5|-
CAWSMDRNQPQHF
TGTGCCTGGAGTATGGACCGAAATCAGCCCCAGCATTTT
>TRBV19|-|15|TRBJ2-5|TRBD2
CASSPQRGGRETQYF
TGTGCCAGTAGTCCTCAAAGGGGCGGGAGAGAGACCCAGTACTTC
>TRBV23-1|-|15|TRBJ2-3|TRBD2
CASSQTSGGGDTQYF
TGCGCCAGCAGTCAGACTAGCGGGGGCGGAGATACGCAGTATTTT
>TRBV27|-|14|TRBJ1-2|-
CASSLWAGAHGYTF
TGTGCCAGCAGTTTATGGGCGGGGGCGCACGGCTACACCTTC
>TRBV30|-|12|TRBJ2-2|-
CAWSVNTGELFF
TGTGCCTGGAGCGTGAACACCGGGGAGCTGTTTTTT
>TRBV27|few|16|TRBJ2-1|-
CASSLQASGSYNEQFF
TGTGCCAGCAGTTTACAGGCCTCCGGATCCTACAATGAGCAGTTCTTC
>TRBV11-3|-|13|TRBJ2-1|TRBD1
CASSSGTGNEQFF
TGTGCCAGCAGCTCCGGGACAGGGAATGAGCAGTTCTTC
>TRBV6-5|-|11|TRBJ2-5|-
CASRGKVGQYF
TGTGCCAGCAGAGGTAAAGTGGGTCAGTACTTC
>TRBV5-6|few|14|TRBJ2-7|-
CASSLWRGIGEQYF
TGTGCCAGCAGCTTGTGGCGGGGCATTGGCGAGCAGTACTTC
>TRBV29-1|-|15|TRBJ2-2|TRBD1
CSVGTGALNTGELFF
TGCAGCGTTGGGACAGGGGCCCTTAACACCGGGGAGCTGTTTTTT
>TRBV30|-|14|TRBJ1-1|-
CAWSARWGDTEAFF
TGTGCCTGGAGTGCCAGATGGGGGGACACTGAAGCTTTCTTT
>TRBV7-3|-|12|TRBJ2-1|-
CASSLARGEQFF
TGTGCCAGCAGCTTGGCCCGGGGCGAGCAGTTCTTC
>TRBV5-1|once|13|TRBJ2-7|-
CASRDPVRDEQYF
TGCGCCAGCCGCGACCCAGTTAGGGACGAGCAGTACTTC
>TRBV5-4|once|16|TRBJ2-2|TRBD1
CASSLGGQGSAGELFF
TGTGCCAGCAGCTTGGGAGGACAGGGATCGGCCGGGGAGCTGTTTTTT
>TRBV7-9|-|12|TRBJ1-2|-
CASSLGLYGYTF
TGTGCCAGCAGCTTAGGTCTCTATGGCTACACCTTC
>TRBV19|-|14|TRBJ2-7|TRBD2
CASRTSGTSYEQYF
TGTGCCAGTAGGACTAGCGGGACCTCCTACGAGCAGTACTTC
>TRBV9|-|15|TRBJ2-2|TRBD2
CASSVSGTNTGELFF
TGTGCCAGCAGCGTCAGCGGGACGAACACCGGGGAGCTGTTTTTT